This TCR beta chain originates from a study of T-cell memory formation after mild COVID-19. For the study at large: Clusters of TCRs were largely donor specific.

TCRdb re-called the 5' RACE reads through MiXCR, storing one row per CDR3 protein. The data hold around 310,000 distinct CDR3 sequences, with roughly an eighth observed a single time. Findings of the study overall: CD4/CD8 balance held among clones contracting day 15 to 85, and later expanders leaned CD4+.

Note on this clonotype: Its target is not known.

Unmatched junction bases numbered 6, after V lost 5 bases and J lost 7 bases. Looked up from germline, CDR1 is KGHSH and CDR2 is LQKENI. The CDR3 has 15 residues. Material for sequencing was PBMCs or a T cell subset sorted from them (not recorded which). This TCR was sampled from a man aged 18 to 29 who had mild COVID-19 (a few samples of this study predate the infection). Cell type and time point are not known. The V and J genes are TRBV18 and TRBJ2-1; 12 bases fit TRBD2. The CDR3 DNA reads as TGTGCCAGCTCAGTCCTAGCGGGGGGGCAAAATGAGCAGTTCTTC. Its protein is CASSVLAGGQNEQFF.